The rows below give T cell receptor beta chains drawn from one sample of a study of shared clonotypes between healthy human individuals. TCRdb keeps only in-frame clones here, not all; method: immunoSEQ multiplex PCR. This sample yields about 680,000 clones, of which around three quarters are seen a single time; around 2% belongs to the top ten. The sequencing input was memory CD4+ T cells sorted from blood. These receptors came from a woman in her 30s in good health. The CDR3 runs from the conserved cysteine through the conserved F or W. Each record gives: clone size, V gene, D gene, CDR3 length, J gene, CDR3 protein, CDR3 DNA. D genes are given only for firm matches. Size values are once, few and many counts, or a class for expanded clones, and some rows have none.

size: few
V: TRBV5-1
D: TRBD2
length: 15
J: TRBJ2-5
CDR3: CASSLVLAGEETQYF
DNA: TGCGCCAGCAGCTTGGTCCTAGCGGGAGAAGAGACCCAGTACTTC

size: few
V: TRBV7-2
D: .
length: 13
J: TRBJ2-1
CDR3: CASSFQSYNEQFF
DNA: TGTGCCAGCAGCTTCCAGAGCTACAATGAGCAGTTCTTC

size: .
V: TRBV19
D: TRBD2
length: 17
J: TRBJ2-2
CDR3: CASSIRLAGEGTGELFF
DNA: TGTGCCAGTAGTATACGGCTAGCGGGAGAGGGGACCGGGGAGCTGTTTTTT

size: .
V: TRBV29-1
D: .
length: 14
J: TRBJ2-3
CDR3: CSVLQGGGTDTQYF
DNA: TGCAGCGTCCTACAGGGGGGGGGCACAGATACGCAGTATTTT

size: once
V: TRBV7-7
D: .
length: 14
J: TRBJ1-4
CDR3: CASSSGQPNEKLFF
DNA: TGTGCCAGCAGTTCGGGACAACCTAATGAAAAACTGTTTTTT

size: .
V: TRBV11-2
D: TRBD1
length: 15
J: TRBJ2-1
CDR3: CASSPRQGGYNEQFF
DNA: TGTGCCAGCAGCCCGCGACAGGGTGGGTACAATGAGCAGTTCTTC

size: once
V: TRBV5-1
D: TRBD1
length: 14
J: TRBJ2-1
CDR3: CASSGGQGAGEQFF
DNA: TGCGCCAGCAGCGGGGGACAGGGGGCCGGGGAGCAGTTCTTC

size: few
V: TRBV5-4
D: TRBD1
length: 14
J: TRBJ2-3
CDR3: CASSRDRVSDTQYF
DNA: TGTGCCAGCAGCCGGGACAGGGTCTCAGATACGCAGTATTTT

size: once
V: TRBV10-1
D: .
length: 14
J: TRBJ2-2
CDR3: CASSEYLNTGELFF
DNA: TGCGCCAGCAGTGAGTACCTGAACACCGGGGAGCTGTTTTTT

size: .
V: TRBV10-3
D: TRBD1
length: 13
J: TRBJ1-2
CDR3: CAISATGTNGYTF
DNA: TGTGCCATCAGCGCGACAGGGACTAACGGCTACACCTTC

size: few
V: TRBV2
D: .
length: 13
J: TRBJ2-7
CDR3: CASSITLGYEQYF
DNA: TGTGCCAGCAGCATAACCCTAGGCTACGAGCAGTACTTC

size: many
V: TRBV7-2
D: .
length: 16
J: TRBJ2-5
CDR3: CASSLVARGEGETQYF
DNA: TGTGCCAGCAGCTTAGTTGCCCGGGGTGAAGGAGAGACCCAGTACTTC

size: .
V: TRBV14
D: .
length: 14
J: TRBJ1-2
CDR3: CASSQVLEGKGYTF
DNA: TGTGCCAGCAGCCAAGTACTTGAGGGAAAAGGCTACACCTTC

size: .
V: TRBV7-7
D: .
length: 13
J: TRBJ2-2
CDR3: CASSLVASGELFF
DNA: TGTGCCAGCAGCTTAGTCGCGTCCGGGGAGCTGTTTTTT

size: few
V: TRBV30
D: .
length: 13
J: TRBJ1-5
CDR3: CAWSGGAGQPQHF
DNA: TGTGCCTGGAGTGGGGGGGCGGGCCAGCCCCAGCATTTT

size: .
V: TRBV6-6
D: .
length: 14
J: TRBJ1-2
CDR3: CASRKTETNYGYTF
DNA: TGTGCCAGCAGGAAAACGGAAACTAACTATGGCTACACCTTC

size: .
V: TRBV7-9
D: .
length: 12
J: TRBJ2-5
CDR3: CASSFLQETQYF
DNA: TGTGCCAGCAGCTTTCTCCAAGAGACCCAGTACTTC

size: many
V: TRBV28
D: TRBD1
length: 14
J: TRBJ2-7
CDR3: CASRSGQDPTEQYF
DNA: TGTGCCAGCAGGTCGGGACAGGATCCCACCGAGCAGTACTTC

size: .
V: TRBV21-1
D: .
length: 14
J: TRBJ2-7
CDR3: CASSPRTGGYEQYF
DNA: TGTGCCAGCAGCCCACGGACAGGGGGGTACGAGCAGTACTTC

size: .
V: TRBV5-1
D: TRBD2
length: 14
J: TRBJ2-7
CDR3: CASSLAGGPEEQYF
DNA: TGCGCCAGCAGTTTAGCGGGAGGGCCGGAAGAGCAGTACTTC

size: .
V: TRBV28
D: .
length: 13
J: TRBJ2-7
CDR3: CASSIPPRGEQYF
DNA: TGTGCCAGCAGTATCCCCCCCAGGGGCGAGCAGTACTTC

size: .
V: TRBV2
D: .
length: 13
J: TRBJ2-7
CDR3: CASEEGPIYEQYF
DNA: TGTGCCAGCGAAGAGGGACCAATCTACGAGCAGTACTTC

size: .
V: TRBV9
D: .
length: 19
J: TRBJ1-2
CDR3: CASSGTVIRGGTFNYGYTF
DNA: TGTGCCAGCAGCGGGACTGTGATCAGGGGTGGGACTTTCAACTATGGCTACACCTTC

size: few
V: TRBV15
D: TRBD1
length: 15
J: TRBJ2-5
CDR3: CATSDVTGGVVTQYF
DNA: TGTGCCACCAGCGATGTGACAGGGGGGGTGGTGACCCAGTACTTC

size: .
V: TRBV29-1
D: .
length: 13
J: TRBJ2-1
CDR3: CSVGDLGYNEQFF
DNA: TGCAGCGTTGGGGACCTGGGGTACAATGAGCAGTTCTTC

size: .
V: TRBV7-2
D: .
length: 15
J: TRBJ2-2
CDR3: CASSLRGKSPGELFF
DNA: TGTGCCAGCAGCTTAAGGGGGAAATCCCCCGGGGAGCTGTTTTTT

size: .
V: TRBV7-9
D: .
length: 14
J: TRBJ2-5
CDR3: CASSLGQGWETQYF
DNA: TGTGCCAGCAGCTTAGGTCAGGGTTGGGAGACCCAGTACTTC

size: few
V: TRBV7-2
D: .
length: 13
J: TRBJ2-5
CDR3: CASRQGGQETQYF
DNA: TGTGCCAGCAGGCAGGGGGGTCAAGAGACCCAGTACTTC

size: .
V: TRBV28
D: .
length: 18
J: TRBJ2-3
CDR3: CASSTPVGPRRKTDTQYF
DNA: TGTGCCAGCAGTACGCCCGTTGGGCCCCGACGTAAGACAGATACGCAGTATTTT

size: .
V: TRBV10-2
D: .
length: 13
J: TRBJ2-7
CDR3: CASKVQLRGEQYF
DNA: TGCGCCAGCAAGGTACAACTAAGGGGGGAGCAGTACTTC

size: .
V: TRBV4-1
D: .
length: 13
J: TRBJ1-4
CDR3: CASSPFRGEKLFF
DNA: TGCGCCAGCAGCCCGTTCAGGGGTGAAAAACTGTTTTTT

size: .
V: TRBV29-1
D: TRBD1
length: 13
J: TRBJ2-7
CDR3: CSVRQGPGLEQYF
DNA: TGCAGCGTCCGACAGGGCCCGGGTCTCGAGCAGTACTTC

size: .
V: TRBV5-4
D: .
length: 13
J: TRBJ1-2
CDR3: CASSRGLPYGYTF
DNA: TGTGCCAGCAGCCGCGGACTGCCCTATGGCTACACCTTC

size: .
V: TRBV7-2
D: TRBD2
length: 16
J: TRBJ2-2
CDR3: CASSLRLAGGPGELFF
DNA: TGTGCCAGCAGCCTCCGACTAGCGGGAGGGCCCGGGGAGCTGTTTTTT

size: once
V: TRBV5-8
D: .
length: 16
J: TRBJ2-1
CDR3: CASSPNFERRHNEQFF
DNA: TGTGCCAGCAGCCCGAACTTTGAGCGGAGACACAATGAGCAGTTCTTC